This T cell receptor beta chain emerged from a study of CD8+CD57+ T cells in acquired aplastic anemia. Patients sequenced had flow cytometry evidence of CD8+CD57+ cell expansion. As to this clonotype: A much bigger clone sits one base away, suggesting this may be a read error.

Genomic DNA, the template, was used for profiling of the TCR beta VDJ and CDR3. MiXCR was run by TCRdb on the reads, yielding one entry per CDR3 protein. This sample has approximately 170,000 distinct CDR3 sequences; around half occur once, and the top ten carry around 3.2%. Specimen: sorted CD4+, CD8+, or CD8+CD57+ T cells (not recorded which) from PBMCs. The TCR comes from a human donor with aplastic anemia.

The CDR3 loop is CASTRREFASEKLFF. The DNA of the CDR3 is TGTGCCAGCACCCGCAGGGAGTTCGCTAGTGAAAAACTGTTTTTT. The V and J genes are TRBV5-6 and TRBJ1-4, with D perhaps TRBD1 (5 bases). The CDR3 is 15 amino acids. Trimming shortened V by 6 bases and J by 7 bases, and 19 bases separated the two germline ends. Germline V gives CDR1 SGHDT, CDR2 YYEEEE. Full variable domain (missing parts from reference TRBV5-6 and TRBJ1-4): DAGVTQSPTHLIKTRGQQVTLRCSPKSGHDTVSWYQQALGQGPQFIFQYYEEEERQRGNFPDRFSGHQFPNYSSELNVNALLLGDSALYLCASTRREFASEKLFFGSGTQLSVL.